This entry is about one T cell receptor (beta chain). This clone's antigen is unknown. Per-nucleotide qualities are absent, and no much larger clonotype sits a single base away. The time point label on this specimen signifies: recipient sample about 28 days before transplant, after cytoreduction. Blood samples were obtained from recipients approximately 28 days before transplant and at days 30, 100 and 180 after transplant. Nuclei Lysis Solution was used to extract genomic DNA from fresh or cryopreserved unfractionated peripheral blood mononuclear cells. Spanning cysteine to phenylalanine, the CDR3 consists of 15 amino acids. Just the 45-base CDR3 DNA is kept, in frame starting at base 1. CDR1 and CDR2, looked up from the germline V gene, are SGHDT and YYEEEE. Between the V and J ends, shortened by 4 bases and 2 bases respectively, the junction contains 15 bases. This specimen comes from a study of T cell clonotyping in hematopoietic cell transplantation (dated by TCRdb to the early 2020s). About the investigation overall: Pretransplant samples from recipients were collected after cytoreduction. In the study, 140 or so blood samples were gathered from 30 to 40 consecutive transplant recipients and their related donors. Patient recruitment ran from September 2015 to early 2017, and follow-up continued until late 2020 or death. Points the paper makes about the study in general: The sample size was limited and the cells went unsorted, which meant the CD4 and CD8 repertoire contributions could not be told apart. Recipient repertoires showed only a small fraction of overlap with donor repertoires, and over 95% appeared de novo at the given depth. After transplant, TCR diversity in recipients dropped, and pathologically expanded clonotypes increased progressively from day 30 to day 180. Broader TCR repertoire diversity after transplant was predicted by Inverse Simpson Index values from donors and from recipients before transplant.

The immunoSEQ assay, a bias-controlled multiplex PCR with V- and J-specific primers, was used to amplify TCR beta CDR3 regions from genomic DNA. A proprietary barcode and Illumina adapter sequences were added to the CDR3 amplicons in a second PCR step. An Illumina MiSeq instrument was used to sequence the CDR3 libraries. The original methods were these. Export and quality control were handled in immunoSEQ Analyzer 3.0, while downstream analyses relied on R Bioconductor and Immunarch. Only productive rearrangements within the normalized downsampled data set were used in the calculation of repertoire metrics. In the normalized cohort, clonotypes with more than 5 templates were defined as pathologically expanded. The Inverse Simpson Index served as the measure of repertoire diversity. The non-normalized data set was used for CMV-specificity analyses so that all clonotypes could be captured. Sourced from immuneACCESS, this table was stored by TCRdb with only in-frame sequences that have V and J called. A share of the clones is absent; for the studies checked, an unresolved V gene accounts for under half, and the remainder has no known explanation. V, J and clone size are those of that table, while D and trimming were read from the DNA. The sample has about 29,000 clones on record, around 80% of them singletons. The top ten constitute approximately 6.6% of the sample.

This chain joins TRBV5-6 to TRBJ1-2, with the D gene uncertain. The sample here was peripheral blood mononuclear cells, taken before stem cell transplant. The sequence came from a woman in her 30s with chronic myeloid leukemia. Some clones in this sample may be carry-over from other donors' samples. The DNA sequence is TGTGCCAGCAGCCGCCCACCAAGGGTCAACTATGGCTACACCTTC. Translated, it gives CASSRPPRVNYGYTF.